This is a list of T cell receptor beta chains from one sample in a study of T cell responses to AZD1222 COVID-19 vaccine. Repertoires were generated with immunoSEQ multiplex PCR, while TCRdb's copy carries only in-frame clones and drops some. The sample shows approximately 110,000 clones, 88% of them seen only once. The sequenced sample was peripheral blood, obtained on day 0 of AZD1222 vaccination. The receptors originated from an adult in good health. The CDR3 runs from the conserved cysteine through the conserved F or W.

CDR3aa: CASSEGMSYNEQFF
j_gene: TRBJ2-1
v_gene: TRBV25-1

CDR3aa: CASSPAASTYEQYF
j_gene: TRBJ2-7
v_gene: TRBV18

CDR3aa: CAISEWGQGDQETQYF
j_gene: TRBJ2-5
v_gene: TRBV10-3

CDR3aa: CATSDPYISSTDTQYF
j_gene: TRBJ2-3
v_gene: TRBV24-1

CDR3aa: CASNPDRGPYNEQFF
j_gene: TRBJ2-1
v_gene: TRBV2

CDR3aa: CASTQGTGELFF
j_gene: TRBJ2-2
v_gene: TRBV6-6

CDR3aa: CASSIGAGKFYEQYF
j_gene: TRBJ2-7
v_gene: TRBV19

CDR3aa: CASSFRWTYEQYF
j_gene: TRBJ2-7
v_gene: TRBV7-9

CDR3aa: CASKDAPPVDYGYTF
j_gene: TRBJ1-2
v_gene: TRBV19

CDR3aa: CASSLVGMNTEAFF
j_gene: TRBJ1-1
v_gene: TRBV5-1

CDR3aa: CASSFRLAGDRDTQYF
j_gene: TRBJ2-3
v_gene: TRBV28

CDR3aa: CASSLAYQETQYF
j_gene: TRBJ2-5
v_gene: TRBV5-8

CDR3aa: CASSGVGGNTEAFF
j_gene: TRBJ1-1
v_gene: TRBV2

CDR3aa: CASSQNPGGTGNTIYF
j_gene: TRBJ1-3
v_gene: TRBV7-6

CDR3aa: CAVGRIQETQYF
j_gene: TRBJ2-5
v_gene: TRBV15

CDR3aa: CASSLAGLTNEKLFF
j_gene: TRBJ1-4
v_gene: TRBV5-1

CDR3aa: CASRDREGTF
j_gene: TRBJ1-2
v_gene: TRBV6-6

CDR3aa: CATLQGENTGELFF
j_gene: TRBJ2-2
v_gene: TRBV30

CDR3aa: CAWSVKGAQMKHF
j_gene: TRBJ1-5
v_gene: TRBV30

CDR3aa: CASSPGGTGANVLTF
j_gene: TRBJ2-6
v_gene: TRBV11-2

CDR3aa: CASSQDRGLDRAFF
j_gene: TRBJ1-1
v_gene: TRBV3-1/TRBV3-2

CDR3aa: CASSLGGGAGYEQYF
j_gene: TRBJ2-7
v_gene: TRBV28

CDR3aa: CASSPGTVGEKLFF
j_gene: TRBJ1-4
v_gene: TRBV5-5

CDR3aa: CASSRTVWTSNEQFF
j_gene: TRBJ2-1
v_gene: TRBV5-8

CDR3aa: CASSLDRGQSPLHF
j_gene: TRBJ1-6
v_gene: TRBV5-1